The present entry profiles one T cell receptor (beta chain) with its context. A junction end diverges from the germline sequence, so it may reflect a read error. A sample-barcoded 5' primer and a J-beta primer mix were used in a second PCR of roughly 6 to 11 cycles. In TCRdb, the 5' RACE reads were re-called with MiXCR into one record per CDR3 protein. This sample carries about a million distinct CDR3 sequences, 45% to 60% of them seen once, and the ten largest clones take about a fifth. This sample stems from a study of blood T cells in healthy people across ages. The authors drew approximately 9 milliliters of peripheral blood from each donor. Total RNA extraction produced at least 5 micrograms (per sample) for the study. CDR3 size: 15 residues. Per germline, CDR1 MNHEY and CDR2 SVGAGI.

What was sequenced was blood. The V call is TRBV6-5, the J call TRBJ2-6, with 7 nucleotides matching TRBD1. The receptor was derived from a woman aged 60-70 years in good health. The CDR3 DNA is TGTGCCAGCAGGTATCAGGGTACAGGGGCCGACGTCCTGACTTTC. Translating it yields CASRYQGTGADVLTF.